This record looks at one TCR beta chain sequence and its context. Its specificity is unknown. Sequenced by immunoSEQ multiplex PCR; TCRdb stores in-frame clones only, minus some. The table has 95,000 to 110,000 clones, approximately 89% seen once; the top ten hold approximately 1.3%. The germline V and J ends were trimmed by 4 bases and 8 bases, with 15 bases remaining between them. Per the germline V gene, CDR1 is SGHDN and CDR2 is FVKESK. This CDR3 is built from 14 residues. These data are taken from a study of OX40 agonist ivuxolimab in advanced cancers. Study results and limitations: Partial responders at 0.1-3.0 mg/kg had among the lowest clonal expansion.

Sampling times: baseline, cycle 4 day 1, cycle 7 day 1. The sample in question was CD4+ or CD8+ T cells sorted from blood, obtained in a trial of the OX40 agonist ivuxolimab. V usage is TRBV14 and J usage is TRBJ2-1, with a possible D match to TRBD1 (6 bases). This sequence was found in an adult with an advanced solid tumor such as melanoma, head and neck, liver or kidney cancer. Written as DNA, the CDR3 is TGTGCCAGCAGCCTAGCCACAGGGCCCGATGAGCAGTTCTTC. Amino acids: CASSLATGPDEQFF. The full variable domain, rest sourced from reference TRBV14 and TRBJ2-1, is EAGVTQFPSHSVIEKGQTVTLRCDPISGHDNLYWYRRVMGKEIKFLLHFVKESKQDESGMPNNRFLAERTGGTYSTLKVQPAELEDSGVYFCASSLATGPDEQFFGPGTRLTVL.